This section outlines one T cell receptor (beta chain) sequence together with its context. What this receptor recognizes is not known. Nothing much larger sits one base from this clone, and base qualities are not available. Collaborating institutions collected whole blood in K2EDTA tubes following their own protocols. Collaborator samples were shipped for TCRbeta analysis as frozen whole blood, isolated PBMCs, or DNA extracted from either sample type. TCRbeta CDR3 regions were amplified from genomic DNA by means of the immunoSEQ Assay, a bias-controlled multiplex PCR. The original methods were these. Nucleated cell counts per sample were estimated from amplification of reference gene primers within the assay. Sequence reads were collapsed and filtered to measure the absolute abundance of every unique TCRbeta CDR3 rearrangement. For each sample, productive Simpson clonality was calculated as the square root of Simpson's diversity index across productive rearrangements. In its TCRdb copy, this immuneACCESS table keeps in-frame sequences only and misses some clones. Where compared with another copy, unresolved V genes explain less than half of these, and the others have no known cause. Clone size and the V and J calls come from that table; the DNA yielded D and trimming. Across this sample there are roughly 380,000 clones, with 70% to 85% seen only once. The ten largest account for over 0.95% of the sample.

At the junction V is shortened by 5 bases and J by 0 bases, with 11 bases in between. CDR1 and CDR2 are drawn from the germline V gene: SGHRS, YFSETQ. Reading from cysteine to phenylalanine, the CDR3 counts 14 amino acids. The DNA shown is the 42-base CDR3, in frame from base 1. The record originates from a study of blood T cell repertoires in COVID-19 (dated by TCRdb to about 2020). In terms of the full investigation: Collaborator samples came from the United States, Italy and Spain and covered acute and convalescent phases of COVID-19. A freely available public database, intended as a resource for researchers studying the immune response to SARS-CoV-2, is where the repertoires were released. The material from the prospective study consisted of cDNA or gDNA derived from T cells, B-cell-depleted T cells, or PBMCs. Deeply sampled blood TCRbeta repertoires from subjects exposed to, actively infected with, or recovered from COVID-19 were included in the dataset. A de-identified subject ID, COVID-19 status, age in years and sex were almost always included in the sample metadata. The samples were drawn from two sources: the first 160 participants of the ongoing ImmuneRACE study, and 1,200 or so subjects contributed by 6 global collaborators. Where available, HLA class I and class II types were taken from metadata supplied by the sample provider and were not determined by assay-based typing.

Results and caveats for the whole study, not just this receptor: How much clinical and demographic metadata was included differed by source and by participant, and the metadata was provided uncurated.

The sequence came from a human donor with acute or convalescent COVID-19. The donor label of this sample is uncertain. The source material was peripheral blood. The chain employs TRBV5-1 and TRBJ1-1, and TRBD1 may be the D gene, going by 6 matching bases. The nucleotides read TGCGCCAGCAGTCCAGGGGCCGTGAACACTGAAGCTTTCTTT. This yields the protein CASSPGAVNTEAFF.